A single T cell receptor beta chain is shown here with its context. The sample is drawn from a study of cytomegalovirus exposure and HLA in healthy donors. With 60 Vbeta and 13 Jbeta primers, the PCR was carried out. Libraries were prepared by immunoSEQ multiplex PCR; TCRdb keeps only in-frame clonotypes and omits some of them. The sample records about 100,000 clones, 65% to 75% being singletons. V lost 3 bases to trimming and J lost 6 bases, with 12 bases between them. Germline CDR1 reads KGHSH; CDR2 reads LQKENI. The CDR3 extends over 13 amino acids. The V call is TRBV18, the J call TRBJ2-7; D is possibly TRBD1 (5 bases). The sequence was collected from a woman under 30 in good health and CMV-seropositive. What was sequenced was PBMCs. This chain's CDR3 is CASSPGREFEQYF. The CDR3 nucleotides are TGTGCCAGCTCACCCGGCAGGGAATTCGAGCAGTACTTC.